The rows below give T cell receptor beta chains drawn from one sample of a study of shared clonotypes between healthy human individuals. Profiled with immunoSEQ multiplex PCR; TCRdb holds only in-frame clones, not every one. The repertoire holds 2 million or so clones, around 95% seen once, with 0.1% to 0.15% in the top ten. The sequencing input was naive CD4+ T cells sorted from blood. These TCRs come from a man younger than 30 in good health. Each CDR3 is given without its conserved first and last residue.

j_call v_call cdr3_aa
TRBJ2-4 TRBV4-1 ASSQEGSGTSLNLAKNIQY
TRBJ1-2 TRBV7-8 ASSSARVDYGYT
TRBJ2-7 TRBV9 ASSPPLSSGRDHEQY
TRBJ2-7 TRBV6-6 ASSSRTGGDEQY
TRBJ1-2 TRBV19 ASSPQGARGYT
TRBJ2-7 TRBV6-5 ASSYSSGRGGYEQY
TRBJ1-6 TRBV10-3 AISAETGSFDTLH
TRBJ1-5 TRBV4-1 ASSQTPSIGTDQPQH
TRBJ1-4 TRBV2 ASSGDRALATNEKLF
TRBJ2-7 TRBV28 ASSSPGERSSYEQY
TRBJ1-5 TRBV2 ASSGQISNQPQH
TRBJ2-5 TRBV2 ASKNMEETQY
TRBJ2-7 TRBV5-1 ASSKSYEQY
TRBJ2-2 TRBV5-1 ASNEGHFTGELF
TRBJ2-7 TRBV6-5 ASSYLGAAPAYEQY
TRBJ1-1 TRBV6-1 ASTLLGGLDTEAF
TRBJ2-3 TRBV9 ASSPPTDTQY
TRBJ2-2 TRBV6-5 ASINRDTGELF
TRBJ2-2 TRBV5-5 ASSRGPDNGELF
TRBJ2-3 TRBV25-1 ASSEPAGSTDTQY
TRBJ2-7 TRBV5-5 ASSLGTSGVYEQY
TRBJ2-1 TRBV5-5 ASSLGSGVYNEQF
TRBJ1-2 TRBV12-2 ASRSPGAYGYT
TRBJ2-5 TRBV7-8 ASSFGEWETQY
TRBJ2-7 TRBV10-3 AISERSPYEQY
TRBJ2-7 TRBV9 ASSVDGTGWGGEQY
TRBJ1-2 TRBV7-2 ASSGRTGANYGYT
TRBJ2-5 TRBV5-1 ASSPRPSGPQETQY
TRBJ2-1 TRBV5-1 ASSLTSGSVFIF
TRBJ2-1 TRBV5-4 ASSPPPQLSYNEQF
TRBJ2-2 TRBV10-3 AISEWTSGELF
TRBJ2-3 TRBV7-9 ASSRLQGGDTQY
TRBJ1-2 TRBV6-5 ASSLGSNYGYT
TRBJ1-2 TRBV6-1 ASSGVGGYT
TRBJ1-5 TRBV6-6 ASSPTDRGRNQPQH
TRBJ2-5 TRBV29-1 SALRGQGTETQY
TRBJ2-3 TRBV7-8 ASSLGLLAGEADTQY
TRBJ2-1 TRBV7-9 ASSLEGLQF
TRBJ1-5 TRBV5-1 ASSREADPSGGQGSPDSNQPQH
TRBJ2-3 TRBV30 ASAQGWTDTQY
TRBJ2-2 TRBV4-1 ASSQDMGTVNTGELF
TRBJ2-5 TRBV6-6 ASRRGGVGETQY
TRBJ1-2 TRBV30 AWSGASSATNYGYT
TRBJ1-1 TRBV2 ASAVNTEAF
TRBJ1-1 TRBV6-5 ASSNGQLNTEAF
TRBJ2-7 TRBV2 ASSLLAGDGEQY
TRBJ1-2 TRBV2 ASSVGGSYGYT